This T cell receptor (beta chain) was identified in a study of Graves' ophthalmopathy and Graves' hyperthyroidism. The wider study: No treatment had been given when peripheral blood was collected at initial diagnosis. Study-wide results and limits: Blood repertoires reportedly contained most expanded thyroid clonotypes above 0.001 frequency.

Trimming cost V 8 bases and J 8 bases, with 19 bases left between them. The germline V gene encodes CDR1 MGHDK and CDR2 SYGVNS. The CDR3 length is 15 residues. Excluded were patients with other autoimmune diseases, uncontrolled infections, pregnancy or lactation. Investigators amplified TCR beta CDR3 regions from RNA transcripts. HTBI primers were employed in first-round RT-PCR, then a second-round multiplex PCR followed. TCRdb processed the multiplex PCR reads anew with MiXCR; each CDR3 protein has one entry. Altogether almost 750,000 distinct CDR3 sequences are present, approximately 40% being singletons, with the ten largest covering roughly 46%. For this clonotype: Its antigen remains unknown.

Sequences were obtained from peripheral blood. The clonotype comes from an adult man with Graves' ophthalmopathy. V and J are TRBV25-1 and TRBJ1-6, with a weak D call TRBD1 (5 bases). The CDR3 DNA is TGTGCCAGCCCACCACGGGGGTCCGCCGATTCACCCCTCCACTTT. It specifies CASPPRGSADSPLHF.